This T cell receptor (beta chain) was recorded in a study of shared clonotypes between healthy human individuals. In germline, CDR1 is SGHNT, CDR2 YYREEE (reference sequence). V trimming: 5 bases; J trimming: 4 bases; junction bases outside the gene matches: 6. This CDR3 has 15 residues. Clones were read by immunoSEQ multiplex PCR, and TCRdb kept only the in-frame ones, dropping some. Of under 2.5 million clones listed, about nine tenths are singletons. Only one count was recorded for this clone. The V gene is TRBV5-4, the J gene TRBJ2-6; 7 bases line up with TRBD1. This clonotype was obtained from a man aged 18 to 29 in good health. Some clones in this sample may be carry-over from other donors' samples. Material: naive CD4+ T cells from PBMCs. Described subset: CD45RA+ positively selected. CDR3 DNA sequence: TGTGCCAGCAGAGAGGGGGCCGGCGGGGCCAACGTCCTGACTTTC. Amino acids: CASREGAGGANVLTF.